This T cell receptor beta chain is drawn from a study of CDR3 diversity in severe acne. Looked up from germline, CDR1 is MGHDK and CDR2 is SYGVNS. The CDR3 has 15 residues. TCRdb passed the PCR reads through MiXCR, listing each CDR3 protein once. The sample holds about 84,000 distinct CDR3 sequences, 45% to 55% seen once. Sequences were obtained from blood. V usage is TRBV25-1 and J usage is TRBJ2-7; D is unclear. The closer fit of TRBJ2-1 to the DNA end suggests the J call may be wrong. The clonotype was recovered from a male donor in good health, without acne. DNA for the CDR3: TGTGCCAGCAGCTTTGACGGTAGCTCCTACAATGAGCAGTTCTTC. Translated, it gives CASSFDGSSYNEQFF.